This TCR beta chain comes out of a study of vaccination effects on CD4 cells after COVID-19 (dated by TCRdb to 2022 to 2024). Context from the whole study: Two doses of either the BNT162b2 or the mRNA-1273 mRNA SARS-CoV-2 vaccine were administered to participants. SARS-CoV-2 spike-specific CD4+ TCR repertoires were compared before and after mRNA vaccination in COVID-19 convalescent patients and in infection-naive vaccine recipients. The full study included 9 to 10 COVID-19 convalescent patients and a few SARS-CoV-2-naive healthy vaccine recipients. The Oncomine TCR Beta short-read assay on an Illumina iSeq 100 was used to sequence cultures from other donors in the study.

Library preparation used the immunoSEQ multiplex PCR assay. DNA from the cultured, isolated CD4+ T cells was subjected to TCR beta CDR3 sequencing. From the authors' description of their analysis: Non-productive TCR sequences were discarded, and reads were trimmed to the CDR3 region, with only CDR3s of 7 or more amino acids retained. Antigen-specific clonotypes were identified using the MANAFEST web app by comparison of expansion in peptide wells against reference cultures. For clones to be considered positive, expansion at FDR<0.05 versus reference and all other wells, an odds ratio above 5, and a frequency above 0.1% in two replicate wells were required. A clonotype was called cross-reactive if it was significantly expanded both in SARS-CoV-2 spike wells and in at least one common cold coronavirus spike condition. Using the stringdist R package, CDR3 similarity was measured by Levenshtein distance, and unrooted trees were constructed with ape in R 3.6.1. The clones in this table, taken by TCRdb from immuneACCESS, are in-frame only. Not every clone is retained; where verified, under half of the shortfall comes from an unresolved V gene, and the cause of the rest is unknown. The V and J calls and clone size come from that table; D and trimming were worked out from the DNA. For this sample there are 25,000 or so clones; roughly 74% appear just once. Jointly, the top ten make up about 20% of the sample.

V is reduced by 1 base and J by 3 bases, leaving a spacing of 7 bases between them. Measured from the cysteine to the phenylalanine, the CDR3 is 14 residues long. The CDR3 DNA has 42 bases and is translated from base 1. From a lookup of the germline V gene (reference sequence), CDR1 and CDR2 are LGHDT and YNNKEL. This clone has only a few counts. It lacks a known antigen. It has no much larger one-base neighbor in the sample; base qualities were not kept. In the ViraFEST assay, PBMC were stimulated with viral peptide pools, and TCR sequencing was then used to find antigen-specific CD4+ T cell clonotypes based on their expansion. After 10 to 11 days of culture, CD4+ T cells were isolated with the EasySep CD4+ T cell isolation kit. None of the healthy vaccine recipients had a prior SARS-CoV-2 infection, which was confirmed by nucleocapsid antibody tests that came back negative both before and after vaccination. Each well held under 2.5 million PBMC cultured in IMDM containing about 5.4% human AB serum, 9 to 10 IU/ml IL-2 and gentamicin, along with roughly 10 ug/ml peptides. On days 3 and 7, half of the culture medium was replaced with fresh IL-2-containing medium. Each peptide stimulation condition was cultured in triplicate wells unless otherwise noted. PBMC were separated from whole blood using Ficoll-Paque Plus gradient centrifugation and were then either cryopreserved at -140C or used fresh. The overlapping peptide pools covered the spike proteins of SARS-CoV-2 and of the common cold coronaviruses HCoV-NL63, HCoV-OC43 and HCoV-229E. The QIAamp micro DNA kit was used to extract genomic DNA from the cultured CD4+ T cells.

Broader findings and caveats from the paper: Among healthy vaccine recipients, nearly all vaccine-induced clones were SARS-CoV-2 mono-reactive, and just 1 of 255 was cross-reactive with common cold coronaviruses. Limitations of the study were the small number of convalescent patients and the absence of early post-infection timepoints. At late post-vaccination timepoints, both infection-induced and vaccine-induced clones showed marked clonal contraction, consistent with waning T cell responses.

The rearranged chain carries TRBV3-1 (or the pseudogene TRBV3-2) and TRBJ1-5; no D gene call is confident. The sample here was CD4+ T cells from PBMCs cultured with HCoV-NL63 spike peptides, taken before COVID-19 vaccination. The cell subset or site label, as the study defines it: HCoV-NL63 spike overlapping peptide pool stimulation. The clonotype originates from a human donor who received a COVID-19 vaccine. CDR3 loop: CASSQGQANQPQHF. The DNA is as follows: TGTGCCAGCAGCCAAGGACAAGCCAATCAGCCCCAGCATTTT.